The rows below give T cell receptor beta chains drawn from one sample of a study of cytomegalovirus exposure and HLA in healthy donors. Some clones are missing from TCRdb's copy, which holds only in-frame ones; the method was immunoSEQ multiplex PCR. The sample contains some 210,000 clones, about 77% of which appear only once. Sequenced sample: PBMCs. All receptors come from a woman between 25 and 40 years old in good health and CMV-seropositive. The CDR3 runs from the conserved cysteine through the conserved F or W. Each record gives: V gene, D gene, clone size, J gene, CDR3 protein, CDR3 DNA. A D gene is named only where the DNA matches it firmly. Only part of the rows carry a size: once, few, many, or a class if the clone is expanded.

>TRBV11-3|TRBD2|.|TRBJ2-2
CASSYIAGPNGELFF
TGTGCCAGCAGCTACATAGCGGGGCCGAACGGGGAGCTGTTTTTT
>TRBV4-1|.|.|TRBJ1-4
CASSQALDSQKLFF
TGCGCCAGCAGCCAAGCACTCGACAGCCAAAAACTGTTTTTT
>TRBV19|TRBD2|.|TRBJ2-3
CASSRTSRTDTQYF
TGTGCCAGTAGTAGGACTAGCCGCACAGATACGCAGTATTTT
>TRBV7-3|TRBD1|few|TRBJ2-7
CASSLGQVPTYEQYF
TGTGCCAGCAGCTTAGGACAGGTTCCAACCTACGAGCAGTACTTC
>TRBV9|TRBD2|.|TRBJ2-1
CASSVVKLAGGPAYNEQFF
TGTGCCAGCAGCGTAGTGAAACTAGCGGGAGGGCCTGCCTACAATGAGCAGTTCTTC
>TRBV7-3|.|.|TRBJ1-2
CASSLRSGDGYTF
TGTGCCAGCAGCTTAAGGAGTGGCGATGGCTACACCTTC
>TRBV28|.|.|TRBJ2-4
CASSPPRRVKNIQYF
TGTGCCAGCAGTCCGCCCAGACGGGTCAAAAACATTCAGTACTTC
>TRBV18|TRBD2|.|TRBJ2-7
CASSEGLAGPYEQYF
TGTGCCAGCTCAGAGGGACTAGCGGGACCCTACGAGCAGTACTTC
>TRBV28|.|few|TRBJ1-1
CASRSAWPTEAFF
TGTGCCAGCAGGTCTGCTTGGCCCACTGAAGCTTTCTTT
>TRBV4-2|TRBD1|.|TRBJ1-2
CASSQGLGQGSGYTF
TGTGCCAGCAGCCAAGGTCTCGGACAGGGTAGTGGCTACACCTTC
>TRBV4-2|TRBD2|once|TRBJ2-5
CASSRSTGLAGTYGREPQYF
TGTGCCAGCAGCCGCTCCACGGGACTAGCGGGGACGTACGGAAGAGAACCCCAGTACTTC
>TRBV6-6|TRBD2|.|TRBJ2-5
CASSRASGGPQETQYF
TGTGCCAGCAGTCGGGCTAGCGGGGGGCCGCAAGAGACCCAGTACTTC
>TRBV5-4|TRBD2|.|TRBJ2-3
CASTYTLLAGGGDTQYF
TGTGCCAGCACCTATACTTTACTAGCGGGGGGTGGAGATACGCAGTATTTT
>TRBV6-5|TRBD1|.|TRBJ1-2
CASTTGGRGGYTF
TGTGCCAGCACTACAGGGGGCCGAGGAGGCTACACCTTC
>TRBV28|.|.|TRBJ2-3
CASSFWGGVPSTDTQYF
TGTGCCAGCAGTTTCTGGGGGGGCGTGCCAAGCACAGATACGCAGTATTTT
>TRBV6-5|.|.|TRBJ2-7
CASSQGQFYEQYF
TGTGCCAGCAGCCAAGGACAGTTCTACGAGCAGTACTTC
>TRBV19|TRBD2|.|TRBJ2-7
CASSPNGGSGRPYEQYF
TGTGCCAGTAGTCCCAATGGTGGGAGCGGGAGGCCTTACGAGCAGTACTTC
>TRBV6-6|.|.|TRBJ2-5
CASTKGYQETQYF
TGTGCCAGCACCAAGGGGTACCAAGAGACCCAGTACTTC
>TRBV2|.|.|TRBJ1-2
CASRETLGPGGYTF
TGTGCCAGCAGGGAAACCCTGGGCCCAGGTGGCTACACCTTC
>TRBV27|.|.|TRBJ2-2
CASSLARPSVGGELFF
TGTGCCAGCAGTTTGGCCAGGCCCTCTGTGGGCGGGGAGCTGTTTTTT
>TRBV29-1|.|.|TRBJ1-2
CSVTPGGSTNYGYTF
TGCAGCGTCACCCCTGGCGGGAGTACTAACTATGGCTACACCTTC
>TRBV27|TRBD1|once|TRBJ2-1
CASSLMGQGTREQFF
TGTGCCAGCAGTTTAATGGGACAGGGGACTCGGGAGCAGTTCTTC
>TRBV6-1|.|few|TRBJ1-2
CASSERVRGNGYTF
TGTGCCAGCAGTGAACGCGTACGGGGGAATGGCTACACCTTC
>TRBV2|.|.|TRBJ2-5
CASSAQQETQYF
TGTGCCAGCAGTGCCCAGCAAGAGACCCAGTACTTC
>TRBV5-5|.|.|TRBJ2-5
CASSLFLGVGETQYF
TGTGCCAGCAGCTTATTTTTAGGGGTGGGAGAGACCCAGTACTTC
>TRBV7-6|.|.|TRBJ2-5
CASSFYQETQYF
TGTGCCAGCAGCTTCTACCAAGAGACCCAGTACTTC
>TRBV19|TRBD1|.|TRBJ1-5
CASSHTGESNQPQHF
TGTGCCAGTAGCCACACAGGGGAGAGCAATCAGCCCCAGCATTTT
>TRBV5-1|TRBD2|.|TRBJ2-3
CASSLGTSGSADTQYF
TGCGCCAGCAGCTTGGGGACTAGCGGGAGTGCAGATACGCAGTATTTT
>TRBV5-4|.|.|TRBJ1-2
CASSPTGSGYGYTF
TGTGCCAGCAGTCCTACAGGGTCAGGGTATGGCTACACCTTC
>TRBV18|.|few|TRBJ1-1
CASSAIWDTTNTEAFF
TGTGCCAGCTCCGCCATCTGGGACACAACGAACACTGAAGCTTTCTTT
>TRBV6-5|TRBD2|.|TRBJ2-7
CASLRLAGLGEQYF
TGTGCCAGCCTCCGGCTAGCGGGGTTGGGCGAGCAGTACTTC
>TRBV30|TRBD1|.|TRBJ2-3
CAWSARVSRTGAQYF
TGTGCCTGGAGTGCACGAGTCTCCCGCACAGGGGCGCAGTATTTT
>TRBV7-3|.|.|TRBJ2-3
CASSSRQTSTDTQYF
TGTGCCAGCAGCTCACGACAGACTAGCACAGATACGCAGTATTTT
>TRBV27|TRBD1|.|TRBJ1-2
CASSLSGTAYGYTF
TGTGCCAGCAGTTTATCAGGGACAGCTTATGGCTACACCTTC
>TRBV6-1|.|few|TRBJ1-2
CASQNYGYTF
TGTGCCAGCCAGAACTATGGCTACACCTTC
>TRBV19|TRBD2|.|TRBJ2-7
CASSISGGFYEQYF
TGTGCCAGTAGTATATCCGGGGGGTTCTACGAGCAGTACTTC
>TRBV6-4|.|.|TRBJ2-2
CASSEIPAENTGELFF
TGTGCCAGCAGTGAGATCCCTGCAGAGAACACCGGGGAGCTGTTTTTT
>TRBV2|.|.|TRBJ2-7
CASSGLAYEQYF
TGTGCCAGCAGTGGACTGGCCTACGAGCAGTACTTC
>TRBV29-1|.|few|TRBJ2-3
CSVIQDSTDTQYF
TGCAGCGTCATCCAGGATTCCACAGATACGCAGTATTTT
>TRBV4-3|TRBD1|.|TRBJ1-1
CASSQDHRGTEAFF
TGCGCCAGCAGCCAAGATCACAGGGGCACTGAAGCTTTCTTT
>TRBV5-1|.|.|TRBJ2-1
CASSFETASYNEQFF
TGCGCCAGCAGCTTCGAGACAGCCTCCTACAATGAGCAGTTCTTC
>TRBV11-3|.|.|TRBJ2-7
CASSSGDSYEQYF
TGTGCCAGCAGCTCGGGGGACTCCTACGAGCAGTACTTC
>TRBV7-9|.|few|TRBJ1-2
CASSLDWGGNYGYTF
TGTGCCAGCAGCTTAGATTGGGGAGGAAACTATGGCTACACCTTC
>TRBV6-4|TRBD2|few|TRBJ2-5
CASSPSGGLETQYF
TGTGCCAGCAGTCCTAGCGGGGGGTTGGAGACCCAGTACTTC
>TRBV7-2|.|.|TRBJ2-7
CASSLVGGGNYEQYF
TGTGCCAGCAGCTTAGTAGGTGGGGGGAACTACGAGCAGTACTTC
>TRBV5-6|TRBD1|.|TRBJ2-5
CASSPGTAQETQYF
TGTGCCAGCAGCCCAGGGACAGCCCAAGAGACCCAGTACTTC
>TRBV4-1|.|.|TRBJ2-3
CASSLAYSRQNTQYF
TGCGCCAGCAGCCTCGCATACTCCCGACAGAATACGCAGTATTTT
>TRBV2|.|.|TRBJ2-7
CASSEGFQGGYEQYF
TGTGCCAGCAGTGAAGGGTTCCAGGGAGGCTACGAGCAGTACTTC
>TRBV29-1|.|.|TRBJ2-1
CSVGLYRSNEQFF
TGCAGCGTTGGACTGTACAGGTCGAATGAGCAGTTCTTC
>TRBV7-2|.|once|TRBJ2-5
CASSLGSVRGQETQYF
TGTGCCAGCAGCTTAGGAAGCGTTCGGGGACAAGAGACCCAGTACTTC
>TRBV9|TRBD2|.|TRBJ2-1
CASSVASDRTSGEYEQFF
TGTGCCAGCAGCGTAGCCTCAGACAGGACTAGCGGGGAGTATGAGCAGTTCTTC
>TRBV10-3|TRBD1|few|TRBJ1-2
CAISAGTGTGYTF
TGTGCCATCAGTGCCGGGACAGGGACCGGCTACACCTTC
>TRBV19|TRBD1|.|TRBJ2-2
CATKRQGFNTGELFF
TGTGCCACTAAAAGACAGGGCTTCAACACCGGGGAGCTGTTTTTT